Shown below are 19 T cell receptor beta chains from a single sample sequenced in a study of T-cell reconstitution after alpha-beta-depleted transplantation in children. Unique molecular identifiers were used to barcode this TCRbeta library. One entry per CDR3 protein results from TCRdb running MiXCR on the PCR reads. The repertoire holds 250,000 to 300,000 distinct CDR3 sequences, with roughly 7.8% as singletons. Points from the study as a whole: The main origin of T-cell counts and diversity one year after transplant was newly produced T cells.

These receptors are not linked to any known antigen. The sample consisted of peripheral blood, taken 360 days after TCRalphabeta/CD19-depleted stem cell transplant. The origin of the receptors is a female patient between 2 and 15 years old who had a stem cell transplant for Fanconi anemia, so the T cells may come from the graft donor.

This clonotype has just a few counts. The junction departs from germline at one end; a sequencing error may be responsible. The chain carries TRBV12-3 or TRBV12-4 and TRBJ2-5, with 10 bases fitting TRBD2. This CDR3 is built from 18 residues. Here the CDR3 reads CTSSPGLAGVGVQETQYF. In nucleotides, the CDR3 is TGTACCAGCAGTCCAGGGCTAGCGGGAGTTGGGGTCCAAGAGACCCAGTACTTC.

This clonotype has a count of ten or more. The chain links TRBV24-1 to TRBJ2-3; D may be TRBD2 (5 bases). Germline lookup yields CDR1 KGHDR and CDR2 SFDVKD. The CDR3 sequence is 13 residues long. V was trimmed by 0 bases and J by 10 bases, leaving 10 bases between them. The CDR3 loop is CATSDLAGPSQYF. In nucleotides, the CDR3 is TGTGCCACCAGTGATTTGGCGGGCCCGTCGCAGTATTTT.

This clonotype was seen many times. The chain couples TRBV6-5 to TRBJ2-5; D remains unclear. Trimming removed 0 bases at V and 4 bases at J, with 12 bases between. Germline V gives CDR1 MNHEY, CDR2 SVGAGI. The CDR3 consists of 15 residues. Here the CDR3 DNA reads TGTGCCAGCAGTTACTCCTTGGGGTTAGGAGAGACCCAGTACTTC. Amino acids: CASSYSLGLGETQYF.

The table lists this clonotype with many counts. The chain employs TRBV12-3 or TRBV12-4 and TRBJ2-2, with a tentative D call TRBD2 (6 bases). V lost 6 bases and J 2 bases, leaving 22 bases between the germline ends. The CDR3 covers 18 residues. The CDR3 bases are TGTGCCAGCAGCCGGAGCTCACTAGCAAATGTTAACACCGGGGAGCTGTTTTTT. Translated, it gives CASSRSSLANVNTGELFF.

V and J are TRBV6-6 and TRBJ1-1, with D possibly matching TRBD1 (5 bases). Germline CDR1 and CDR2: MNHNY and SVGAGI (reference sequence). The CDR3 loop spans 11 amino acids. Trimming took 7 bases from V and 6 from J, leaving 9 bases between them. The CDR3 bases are TGTGCCAGCAATGGGGGACCTGAAGCTTTCTTT. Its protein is CASNGGPEAFF.

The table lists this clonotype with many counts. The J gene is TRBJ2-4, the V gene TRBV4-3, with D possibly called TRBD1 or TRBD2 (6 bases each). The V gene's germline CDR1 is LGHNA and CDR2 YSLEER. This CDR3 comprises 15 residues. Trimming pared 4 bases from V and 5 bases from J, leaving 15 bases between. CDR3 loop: CASSPREGGENIQYF. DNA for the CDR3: TGCGCCAGCAGCCCCCGAGAGGGGGGAGAAAACATTCAGTACTTC.

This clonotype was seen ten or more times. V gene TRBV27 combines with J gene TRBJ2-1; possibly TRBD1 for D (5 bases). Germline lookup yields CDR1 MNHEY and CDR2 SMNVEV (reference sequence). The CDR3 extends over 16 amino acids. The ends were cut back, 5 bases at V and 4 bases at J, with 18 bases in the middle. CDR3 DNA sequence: TGTGCCAGCAGTATTAGTCGAAGGACACAGTACAATGAGCAGTTCTTC. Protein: CASSISRRTQYNEQFF.

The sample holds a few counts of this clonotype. This CDR3 is CAWRDEGKGFF. Here the CDR3 DNA reads TGTGCCTGGAGGGATGAAGGGAAGGGGTTCTTC. The chain has TRBV30 and TRBJ2-1, with D unclear. CDR3 length: 11 residues. Germline CDR1 is GTSNPN and CDR2 is SVGIG (reference sequence). V lost 3 bases and J lost 15, with 15 bases in between.

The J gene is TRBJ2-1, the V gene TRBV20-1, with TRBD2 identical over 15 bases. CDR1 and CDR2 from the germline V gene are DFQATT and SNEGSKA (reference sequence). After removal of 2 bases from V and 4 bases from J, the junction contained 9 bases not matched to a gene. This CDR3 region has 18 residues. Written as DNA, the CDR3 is TGCAGTGCTAGAAAGGGACTAGCGGGGGGTATTGTGTACAATGAGCAGTTCTTC. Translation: CSARKGLAGGIVYNEQFF.

This chain's CDR3 is CASSLGSDNSPLHF. The CDR3, as DNA: TGTGCCAGCAGCTTAGGCTCGGATAATTCACCCCTCCACTTT. This chain connects TRBV7-6 to TRBJ1-6; D uncertain. The CDR3 runs 14 residues. From germline, CDR1 is SGHVS and CDR2 FNYEAQ. V lost 1 base and J lost 5, with 6 bases in between.

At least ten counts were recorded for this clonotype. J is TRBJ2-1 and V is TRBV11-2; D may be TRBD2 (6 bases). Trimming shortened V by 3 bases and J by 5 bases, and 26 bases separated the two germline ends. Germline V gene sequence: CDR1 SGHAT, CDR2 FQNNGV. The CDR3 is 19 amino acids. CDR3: CASSFEYLSGAGRHNEQFF. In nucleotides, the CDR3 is TGTGCCAGCAGCTTTGAATATTTGTCTGGCGCAGGGAGGCACAATGAGCAGTTCTTC.

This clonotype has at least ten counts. CDR3 region: CASSLEGWRETQYF. CDR3 bases: TGCGCCAGCAGCTTGGAGGGGTGGAGAGAGACCCAGTACTTC. This sequence joins TRBV5-1 and TRBJ2-5, with D possibly being TRBD1 (5 bases). Deletions cut 0 bases from V and 4 bases from J, with 10 bases between. In germline, CDR1 is SGHRS, CDR2 YFSETQ. This CDR3 is built from 14 residues.

In DNA, the CDR3 is TGTGCCAGCGGGAGACAGGGCCCCCAAGGGCAGTACTTC. This codes for CASGRQGPQGQYF. The chain uses TRBV2 and TRBJ2-7; TRBD1 matches at 7 bases. V shed 8 bases and J 9 bases; nucleotides not matched to a gene: 13. CDR3 size: 13 residues. Per germline, CDR1 SNHLY and CDR2 FYNNEI.

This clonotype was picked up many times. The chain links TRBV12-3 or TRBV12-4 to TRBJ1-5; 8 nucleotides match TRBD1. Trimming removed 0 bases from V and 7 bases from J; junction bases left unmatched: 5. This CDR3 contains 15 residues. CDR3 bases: TGTGCCAGCAGTTTAGCGGACAGGGAGGACCAGCCCCAGCATTTT. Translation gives CASSLADREDQPQHF.

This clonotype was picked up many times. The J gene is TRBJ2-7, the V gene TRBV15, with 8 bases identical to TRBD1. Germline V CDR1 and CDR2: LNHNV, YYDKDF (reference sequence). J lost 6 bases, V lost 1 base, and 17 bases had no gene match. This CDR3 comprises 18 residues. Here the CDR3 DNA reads TGTGCCACCAGCAGAGGTTGGCAGGGGGCGCAAAGGGGGAGCGAGCAGTACTTC. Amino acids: CATSRGWQGAQRGSEQYF. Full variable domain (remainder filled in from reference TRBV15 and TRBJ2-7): DAMVIQNPRYQVTQFGKPVTLSCSQTLNHNVMYWYQQKSSQAPKLLFHYYDKDFNNEADTPDNFQSRRPNTSFCFLDIRSPGLGDTAMYLCATSRGWQGAQRGSEQYFGPGTRLTVT.

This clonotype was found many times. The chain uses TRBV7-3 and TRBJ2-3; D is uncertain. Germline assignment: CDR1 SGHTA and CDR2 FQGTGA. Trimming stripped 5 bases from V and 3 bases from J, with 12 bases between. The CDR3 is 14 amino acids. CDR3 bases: TGTGCCAGCAGCCCAGCCCTGCAAACAGATACGCAGTATTTT. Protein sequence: CASSPALQTDTQYF.

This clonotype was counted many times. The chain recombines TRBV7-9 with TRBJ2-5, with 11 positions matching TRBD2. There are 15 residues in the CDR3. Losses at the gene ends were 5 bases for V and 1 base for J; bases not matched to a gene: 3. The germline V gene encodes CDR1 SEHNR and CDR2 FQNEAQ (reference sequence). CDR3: CASSQTSGSQETQYF. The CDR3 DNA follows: TGTGCCAGCAGCCAAACTAGCGGGAGCCAAGAGACCCAGTACTTC.

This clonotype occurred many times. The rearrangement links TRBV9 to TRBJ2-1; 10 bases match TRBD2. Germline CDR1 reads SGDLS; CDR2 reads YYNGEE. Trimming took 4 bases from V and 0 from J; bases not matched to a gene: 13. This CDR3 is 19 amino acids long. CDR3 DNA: TGTGCCAGCAGCCTCAGCTCAGCGGGAGGGCGAAGCTCCTACAATGAGCAGTTCTTC. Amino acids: CASSLSSAGGRSSYNEQFF.

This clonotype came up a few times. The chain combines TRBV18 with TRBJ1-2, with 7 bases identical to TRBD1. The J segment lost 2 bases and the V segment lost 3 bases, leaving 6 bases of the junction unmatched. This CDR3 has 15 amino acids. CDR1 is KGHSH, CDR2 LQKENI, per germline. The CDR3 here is CASSPATGRNYGYTF. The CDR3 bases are TGTGCCAGCTCACCCGCGACAGGGCGAAACTATGGCTACACCTTC.